These 10 T cell receptor beta chains share one sample of origin, sequenced in a study of T-cell reconstitution after alpha-beta-depleted transplantation in children. Molecular barcoding with unique molecular identifiers was used for the TCRbeta library. MiXCR, run by TCRdb on the PCR reads, gives a single entry per CDR3 protein. In the table there are about 280,000 distinct CDR3 sequences, 11% of which are singletons. The source was peripheral blood, collected 180 days after TCRalphabeta/CD19-depleted stem cell transplant. The receptor source for this set is a male patient aged 2 to 10 who had a stem cell transplant for chronic granulomatous disease, so the T cells may come from the graft donor.

This clonotype was found a few times. The chain combines TRBV5-1 with TRBJ2-4; TRBD2 agrees at 12 bases. CDR1 is SGHRS and CDR2 is YFSETQ in the germline V gene. J gave up 3 bases and V 3 bases, and 10 bases lay outside the gene matches. The CDR3 loop spans 18 amino acids. The CDR3 here is CASSSDGTSGLGKNIQYF. For the CDR3, the DNA is TGCGCCAGCAGCTCGGACGGGACTAGCGGGTTAGGCAAAAACATTCAGTACTTC.

The rearrangement links TRBV5-4 to TRBJ2-5; D remains unclear. The CDR3 runs to 15 residues. The germline gives CDR1 SGHNT, CDR2 YYREEE (reference sequence). V gave up 4 bases and J gave up 7 bases, with 20 bases separating them. The CDR3 nucleotides are TGTGCCAGCAGCCCCCGGAGCTCGGGCGCTGGGACCCAGTACTTC. Its protein is CASSPRSSGAGTQYF.

This clonotype was counted ten times or more. This chain connects TRBV24-1 to TRBJ2-3, with TRBD1 identical over 10 bases. V was pared by 3 bases and J by 3 bases, with 8 bases of the junction left unmatched. Germline V gene lookup returns CDR1 KGHDR and CDR2 SFDVKD. The CDR3 loop spans 17 amino acids. The CDR3 coding sequence is TGTGCCACCAGTGATGTCAGAGGACAGGGGGTGACAGATACGCAGTATTTT. Its translation is CATSDVRGQGVTDTQYF.

This clonotype has at least ten counts. J is TRBJ2-4 and V is TRBV12-3 or TRBV12-4, with 9 bases that match TRBD1. The V segment lost 6 bases and the J segment 7 bases; nucleotides outside the gene matches: 10. This CDR3 spans 15 amino acids. CDR3 in DNA: TGTGCCAGCAGCCCGCCCCCGGGACAGGGTAACATTCAGTACTTC. Its protein is CASSPPPGQGNIQYF.

A few counts support this clonotype. The genes are TRBV14 and TRBJ1-6; unclear D gene. Trimming left V 1 base short and J 11 bases short, with 9 bases between. CDR3 length equals 13 residues. From germline, CDR1 is SGHDN and CDR2 FVKESK. The CDR3 spells CASSQVITAPLHF. The CDR3, as DNA: TGTGCCAGCAGCCAAGTTATAACCGCACCCCTCCACTTT. The full variable domain, completed using reference TRBV14 and TRBJ1-6, is EAGVTQFPSHSVIEKGQTVTLRCDPISGHDNLYWYRRVMGKEIKFLLHFVKESKQDESGMPNNRFLAERTGGTYSTLKVQPAELEDSGVYFCASSQVITAPLHFGNGTRLTVT.

Many counts were recorded for this clonotype. The V and J genes are TRBV20-1 and TRBJ1-4; D is undetermined. CDR1 is DFQATT, CDR2 SNEGSKA, per germline (reference sequence). The CDR3 totals 13 residues. V lost 7 bases to trimming and J lost 0 bases, with 9 bases between them. CDR3 sequence reads: CSGRPTTNEKLFF. DNA for the CDR3: TGCAGTGGGCGCCCTACAACTAATGAAAAACTGTTTTTT.

This clonotype was detected many times. The chain uses TRBV20-1 and TRBJ2-4; tentatively, D is TRBD1 (6 bases). The CDR3 is 15 residues long. Germline CDR1 is DFQATT and CDR2 is SNEGSKA (reference sequence). V lost 5 bases to trimming and J lost 0 bases, with 14 bases between them. This chain's CDR3 is CSAPGQILAKNIQYF. Written as DNA, the CDR3 is TGCAGTGCTCCCGGACAGATTTTAGCCAAAAACATTCAGTACTTC.

In its sample, this clonotype was seen many times. The chain is built from TRBV5-1 and TRBJ2-6; the match to TRBD1 covers 7 bases. CDR1 is SGHRS and CDR2 is YFSETQ in the germline V gene. CDR3 length: 17 residues. V lost 0 bases to trimming and J lost 0 bases; unmatched junction nucleotides: 3. CDR3 bases: TGCGCCAGCAGCTTGGTTGCAGGGGGCTCTGGGGCCAACGTCCTGACTTTC. It specifies CASSLVAGGSGANVLTF. Variable domain in full (rest from reference TRBV5-1 and TRBJ2-6): KAGVTQTPRYLIKTRGQQVTLSCSPISGHRSVSWYQQTPGQGLQFLFEYFSETQRNKGNFPGRFSGRQFSNSRSEMNVSTLELGDSALYLCASSLVAGGSGANVLTFGAGSRLTVL.

This clonotype was counted ten times or more. The V gene is TRBV20-1, the J gene TRBJ2-5; 11 nucleotides line up with TRBD2. CDR1 and CDR2 from the germline V gene are DFQATT and SNEGSKA (reference sequence). V gave up 3 bases and J gave up 5 bases; unmatched junction bases: 5. There are 14 residues in the CDR3. CDR3 DNA sequence: TGCAGTGCTAGGACTAGCGGGAAAGGGGAGACCCAGTACTTC. Translated, it gives CSARTSGKGETQYF.

This clonotype was seen repeatedly, ten times or more. V usage is TRBV27 and J usage is TRBJ2-7; D is perhaps TRBD1 or TRBD2 (6 bases each). The length of the CDR3 is 15 residues. The germline gives CDR1 MNHEY, CDR2 SMNVEV (reference sequence). Between the trimmed V and J ends, which lost 0 bases and 6 bases, there was a span of 15 bases. CDR3 residues: CASSLSSQGGGEQYF. DNA for the CDR3: TGTGCCAGCAGTTTATCGTCACAGGGAGGTGGCGAGCAGTACTTC.